A single sample is the source of the 16 T cell receptor beta chains below, sequenced in a study of blood T cell repertoires in COVID-19 (dated by TCRdb to about 2020). Libraries were made using the immunoSEQ multiplex PCR assay. This immuneACCESS table, as held by TCRdb, lists in-frame sequences with V and J called but not all clones. Of the missing ones, under half trace to an unresolved V gene in checked studies; the others have no known cause. The sample contains 200,000 to 300,000 clones, almost 90% of them found a single time. 1.3% to 1.5% of the sample belongs to the ten largest clones. The sample comprised peripheral blood. These receptors came from a man of 80 years or more with acute or convalescent COVID-19.

This chain joins TRBV18 and TRBJ2-7; TRBD1 matches at 11 bases. Germline-derived CDR1 and CDR2 are KGHSH and LQKENI. The CDR3 contains 15 residues. V gave up 6 bases and J gave up 6 bases; unmatched junction bases: 10. The CDR3 DNA reads TGTGCCAGCTCTACGTTTGGACAGGGGGCTGTCGAGCAGTACTTC. Residues: CASSTFGQGAVEQYF. Full variable domain (remainder filled in from reference TRBV18 and TRBJ2-7): NAGVMQNPRHLVRRRGQEARLRCSPMKGHSHVYWYRQLPEEGLKFMVYLQKENIIDESGMPKERFSAEFPKEGPSILRIQQVVRGDSAAYFCASSTFGQGAVEQYFGPGTRLTVT.

The gene calls are TRBV7-8 and TRBJ2-2; the match to TRBD1 covers 7 bases. This CDR3 contains 16 residues. The V segment lost 7 bases and the J segment 6 bases; nucleotides outside the gene matches: 14. Germline V gives CDR1 SGHVS, CDR2 FQNEAQ. The CDR3 coding sequence is TGTGCCAGCACCCCCTTCGGAAAGGGGGCGGCCGGGGAGCTGTTTTTT. Translating it yields CASTPFGKGAAGELFF.

Notes on this clone: At the DNA level, this CDR3 is encoded by other sequences in the same sample as well. The genes are TRBV18 and TRBJ2-5, with D perhaps matching TRBD1 (7 bases). The CDR3 consists of 14 residues. Trimming stripped 3 bases from V and 0 bases from J, with 8 bases between. Germline values: CDR1 KGHSH, CDR2 LQKENI. In DNA, the CDR3 is TGTGCCAGCTCACCCAGGGGGGACCAAGAGACCCAGTACTTC. Its protein is CASSPRGDQETQYF.

This chain links TRBV25-1 with TRBJ1-2, with 10 bases aligning to TRBD1. With 6 bases clipped from V and 3 bases from J, the junction kept 10 bases outside the gene matches. The CDR3 runs 16 residues. Germline CDR1 is MGHDK and CDR2 is SYGVNS. CDR3: CASRGRQGARDYGYTF. In nucleotides, the CDR3 is TGTGCCAGCAGGGGAAGACAGGGGGCGCGGGACTATGGCTACACCTTC.

The chain couples TRBV3-1 (or the pseudogene TRBV3-2) to TRBJ1-1; 9 bases fit TRBD1. The CDR3 totals 14 residues. V was clipped by 2 bases and J by 7 bases; unmatched bases: 5. Germline V lookup: CDR1 LGHDT, CDR2 YNNKEL (reference sequence). CDR3 residues: CASSQLGTGSEAFF. As DNA, the CDR3 is TGTGCCAGCAGCCAACTAGGGACAGGGAGTGAAGCTTTCTTT.

The chain employs TRBV22-1 and TRBJ1-2. TRBV22-1 is noted as a pseudogene. This CDR3 is 16 amino acids long. The CDR3 loop is CPGSAPPHHRLDGYTF. The CDR3 DNA sequence: TGTCCTGGGAGCGCACCCCCACATCATAGGCTAGATGGCTACACCTTC.

J is TRBJ2-5 and V is TRBV6-5, with 8 positions matching TRBD1. Germline V gene sequence: CDR1 MNHEY, CDR2 SVGAGI. V dropped 8 bases and J dropped 6; count of bases not matched to a gene: 11. This CDR3 spans 14 amino acids. CDR3 sequence reads: CASRSGGAWQTQYF. The CDR3 DNA reads TGTGCCAGCCGGTCAGGGGGCGCTTGGCAGACCCAGTACTTC.

Notes on this clone: The limits of the CDR3 on the DNA are not certain, so only TCRdb's listed CDR3 is given. The V and J genes are TRBV29-1 and TRBJ2-3; TRBD1 is the table's D call, not checked against the DNA. Germline V gene lookup returns CDR1 SQVTM and CDR2 ANQGSEA. The CDR3 length is 11 residues, termini included. This CDR3 reads CSVAAGTGSYF.

The chain couples TRBV3-1 (or the pseudogene TRBV3-2) to TRBJ1-1, with 11 positions matching TRBD1. V gave up 4 bases and J gave up 4 bases; unmatched junction bases: 11. Germline CDR1 is LGHDT and CDR2 is YNNKEL (reference sequence). CDR3 length: 17 residues. This CDR3 is CASSPGQGDPQGTEAFF. DNA for the CDR3: TGTGCCAGCAGCCCGGGACAGGGGGACCCCCAGGGCACTGAAGCTTTCTTT.

Here the CDR3 DNA reads TGTGCCATCAGGGGGACTTCGAGCAATCAGCCCCAGCATTTT. As protein: CAIRGTSSNQPQHF. V usage is TRBV10-3 and J usage is TRBJ1-5, with D possibly matching TRBD1 (5 bases). V lost 6 bases, J lost 1 base, and 10 bases lay in between. The CDR3 has 14 amino acids. Germline V gives CDR1 ENHRY, CDR2 SYGVKD.

V is TRBV28 and J is TRBJ1-2, with 7 bases matching TRBD1. The germline V gene encodes CDR1 MDHEN and CDR2 SYDVKM. Trimming cost V 5 bases and J 4 bases; bases outside gene matches: 7. The length of the CDR3 is 14 residues. CDR3 nucleotides: TGTGCCAGCAGTATTACAAGACAGGGCTATGGCTACACCTTC. It is translated as CASSITRQGYGYTF.

J is TRBJ2-7 and V is TRBV7-9; 8 bases map to TRBD1. The CDR3 runs to 14 residues. CDR1 and CDR2 from the germline V gene are SEHNR and FQNEAQ (reference sequence). Germline trimming cut 10 bases from V and 2 bases from J; bases unmatched to any gene: 10. CDR3 DNA sequence: TGTGCCATTGGGTCGACAGGGGAAACCTACGAGCAGTACTTC. This sequence encodes CAIGSTGETYEQYF.

The CDR3 bases are TGTGCCAGCAGCGGAGGGTCGACGGTCTACACCGGGGAGCTGTTTTTT. As protein: CASSGGSTVYTGELFF. This chain uses TRBV9 with TRBJ2-2; D is perhaps TRBD2 (5 bases). CDR1 SGDLS and CDR2 YYNGEE come from the germline V gene. V dropped 3 bases and J dropped 3 bases, with 15 bases sitting between them. This CDR3 has 16 amino acids.

The chain carries TRBV5-5 and TRBJ2-5; 7 bases map to TRBD1. Germline V lookup: CDR1 SGHKS, CDR2 YYEKEE (reference sequence). V lost 7 bases to trimming and J lost 1 base; unmatched junction nucleotides: 4. The CDR3 has 13 amino acids. CDR3 residues: CASQGQPQETQYF. The CDR3 coding sequence is TGTGCCAGCCAGGGACAGCCCCAAGAGACCCAGTACTTC. The variable domain in full, with the rest retrieved from reference TRBV5-5 and TRBJ2-5, is DAGVTQSPTHLIKTRGQQVTLRCSPISGHKSVSWYQQVLGQGPQFIFQYYEKEERGRGNFPDRFSARQFPNYSSELNVNALLLGDSALYLCASQGQPQETQYFGPGTRLLVL.

Only one count was recorded for this clone. The chain has TRBV18 and TRBJ2-1; D remains ambiguous. V lost 5 bases to trimming and J lost 5 bases, with 7 bases between them. The CDR3 spans 12 residues. The germline gives CDR1 KGHSH, CDR2 LQKENI. CDR3 in DNA: TGTGCCAGCTCATCGGAGCACAATGAGCAGTTCTTC. This translates into CASSSEHNEQFF.

The chain employs TRBV6-1 and TRBJ2-1, with a tentative D call TRBD2 (5 bases). The CDR3 runs to 14 residues. CDR1 MNHNS and CDR2 SASEGT come from the germline V gene. Trimming stripped 3 bases from V and 5 bases from J, with 11 bases between. The CDR3: CASSDSGWNNEQFF. Written as DNA, the CDR3 is TGTGCCAGCAGTGATTCGGGGTGGAACAATGAGCAGTTCTTC.